A selection of T cell receptor beta chains follows, all from one sample in a study of shared clonotypes between healthy human individuals. The protocol was immunoSEQ multiplex PCR, while the TCRdb copy is restricted to in-frame clones and leaves out a portion. The sample includes 550,000 to 750,000 clones, around 95% of them seen just once. Sequenced sample: naive CD8+ T cells sorted from blood. The receptors originated from a woman in her 30s in good health. CDR3s include the opening cysteine and the closing phenylalanine or tryptophan.

v_call cdr3_aa
TRBV11-2 CASSLGGGPAEQYF
TRBV7-8 CASSLTRGNNQPQHF
TRBV7-9 CASSFSGTEMAYGYTF
TRBV6-6 CASSYSRRHPRFGYTF
TRBV28 CATRGRETQYF
TRBV4-1 CASSQDIETLEQYF
TRBV7-9 CASSPDSPTYEQYF
TRBV28 CASRTATGYHYGYTF
TRBV29-1 CSVESSGPSYEQYF
TRBV7-8 CASSLGTGTPYDTQYF
TRBV6-4 CASRHTWLAGAYQETQYF
TRBV9 CASGEGSYNEQFF
TRBV27 CASRSGGVYGYTF
TRBV4-2 CASSQETPLAGAYEQYF
TRBV4-1 CASSQAGFGQPQHF
TRBV4-1 CASSQVNSDNQPQHF
TRBV28 CASSLPGALFSRLARDTQYF
TRBV29-1 CSVGAREGGYEQYF
TRBV9 CASSRAGAGDEQYF
TRBV27 CASSLAGTAYGYTF
TRBV5-6 CASSWGWATEAFF
TRBV2 CASSEEPGHRNIQYF
TRBV7-9 CASSLDDAGVEQYF